This TCR beta chain was observed in a study of Ad26.COV2.S vaccination and SARS-CoV-2 variants. Study summary: The donor belonged to the COV1001 Ad26.COV2.S trial arm. Ad26.COV2.S given intramuscularly, once or twice 56 days apart.

Study-wide results and limits: People given the vaccine had a wider spike-specific TCR breadth than placebo recipients did.

Points on this clone: Its antigen is unidentified.

The CDR3 extends over 13 amino acids. Germline CDR1 MNHEY, CDR2 SMNVEV (reference sequence). Trimming took 5 bases from V and 0 from J, leaving 7 bases between them. Treatment of the sample: roughly 20 received Ad26.COV2.S at low or high dose, single or two shots; 5 received placebo; per-sample allocation not given. Day 63 after the first injection of vaccine or placebo was the sampling time. Recruitment in Boston yielded a donor of adult age, 18-55 years. Only in-frame clones appear in the TCRdb table, and some are missing; sequencing was by immunoSEQ multiplex PCR. The sample records about 330,000 clones, 85% to 90% being singletons.

This sequence originates from a person between 18 and 65 years old who received the Ad26.COV2.S COVID-19 vaccine or a placebo. The source material was peripheral blood, sampled in a trial of Ad26.COV2.S vaccine versus placebo. The rearrangement uses TRBV27 and TRBJ1-1; unclear D gene. CDR3 bases: TGTGCCAGCAGTCCTGGGCTGAACACTGAAGCTTTCTTT. It encodes CASSPGLNTEAFF.